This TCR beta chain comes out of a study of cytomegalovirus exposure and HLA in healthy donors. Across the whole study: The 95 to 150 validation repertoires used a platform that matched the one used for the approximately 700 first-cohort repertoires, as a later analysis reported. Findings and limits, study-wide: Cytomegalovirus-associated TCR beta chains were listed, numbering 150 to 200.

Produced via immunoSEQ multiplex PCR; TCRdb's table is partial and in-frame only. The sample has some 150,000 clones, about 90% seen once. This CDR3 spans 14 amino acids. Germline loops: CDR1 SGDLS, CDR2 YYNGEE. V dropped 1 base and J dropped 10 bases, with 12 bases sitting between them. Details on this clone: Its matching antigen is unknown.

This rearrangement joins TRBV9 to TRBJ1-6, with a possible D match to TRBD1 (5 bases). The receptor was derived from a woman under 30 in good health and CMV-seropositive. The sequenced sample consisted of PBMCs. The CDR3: CASSVIGGESPLHF. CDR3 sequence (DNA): TGTGCCAGCAGCGTAATCGGGGGGGAATCACCCCTCCACTTT.